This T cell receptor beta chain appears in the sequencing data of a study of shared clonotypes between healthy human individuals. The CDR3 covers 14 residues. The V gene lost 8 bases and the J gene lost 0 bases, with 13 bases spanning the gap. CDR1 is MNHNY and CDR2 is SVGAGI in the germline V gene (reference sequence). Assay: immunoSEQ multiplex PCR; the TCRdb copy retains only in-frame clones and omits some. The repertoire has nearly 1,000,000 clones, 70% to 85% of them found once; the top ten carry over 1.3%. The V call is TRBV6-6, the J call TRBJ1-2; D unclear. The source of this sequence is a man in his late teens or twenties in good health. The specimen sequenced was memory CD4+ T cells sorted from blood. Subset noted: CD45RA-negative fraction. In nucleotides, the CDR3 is TGTGCCAGCCTTAGCCACGACGCTAACTATGGCTACACCTTC. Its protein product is CASLSHDANYGYTF.